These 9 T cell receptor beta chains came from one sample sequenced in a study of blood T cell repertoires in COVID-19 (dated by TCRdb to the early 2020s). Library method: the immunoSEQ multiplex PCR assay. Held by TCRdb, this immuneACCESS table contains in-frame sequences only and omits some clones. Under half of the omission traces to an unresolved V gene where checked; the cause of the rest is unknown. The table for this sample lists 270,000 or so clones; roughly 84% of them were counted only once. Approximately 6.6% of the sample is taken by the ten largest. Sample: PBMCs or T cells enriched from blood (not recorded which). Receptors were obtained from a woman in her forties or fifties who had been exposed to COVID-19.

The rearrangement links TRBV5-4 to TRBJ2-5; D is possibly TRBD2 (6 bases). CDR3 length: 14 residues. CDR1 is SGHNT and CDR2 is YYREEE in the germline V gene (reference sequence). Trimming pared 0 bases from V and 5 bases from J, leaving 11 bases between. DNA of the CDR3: TGTGCCAGCAGCTTGGGGCCGGCGGGGGAGACCCAGTACTTC. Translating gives CASSLGPAGETQYF. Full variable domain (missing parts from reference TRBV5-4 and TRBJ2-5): ETGVTQSPTHLIKTRGQQVTLRCSSQSGHNTVSWYQQALGQGPQFIFQYYREEENGRGNFPPRFSGLQFPNYSSELNVNALELDDSALYLCASSLGPAGETQYFGPGTRLLVL.

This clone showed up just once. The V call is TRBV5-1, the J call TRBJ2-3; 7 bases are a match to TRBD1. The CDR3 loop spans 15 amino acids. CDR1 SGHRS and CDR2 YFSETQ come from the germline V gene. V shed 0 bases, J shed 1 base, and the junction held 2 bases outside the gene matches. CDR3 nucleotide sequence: TGCGCCAGCAGCTTGGGGCAGGGGGGCACAGATACGCAGTATTTT. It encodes CASSLGQGGTDTQYF.

The CDR3 DNA is TGTGCCAGCAGCGGCGGGGGGGCAGGCACAGATACGCAGTATTTT. This codes for CASSGGGAGTDTQYF. The V and J genes are TRBV4-2 and TRBJ2-3; the match to TRBD2 covers 9 bases. The V segment lost 5 bases and the J segment 1 base; nucleotides outside the gene matches: 4. Per germline, CDR1 LGHNA and CDR2 YNFKEQ. This CDR3 is 15 amino acids long.

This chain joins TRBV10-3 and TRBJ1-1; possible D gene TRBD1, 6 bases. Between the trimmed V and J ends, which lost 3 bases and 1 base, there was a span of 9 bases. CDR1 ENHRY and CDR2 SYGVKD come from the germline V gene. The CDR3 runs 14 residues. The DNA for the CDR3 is TGTGCCATCAGTGAAATACAGGGGAACACTGAAGCTTTCTTT. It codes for CAISEIQGNTEAFF.

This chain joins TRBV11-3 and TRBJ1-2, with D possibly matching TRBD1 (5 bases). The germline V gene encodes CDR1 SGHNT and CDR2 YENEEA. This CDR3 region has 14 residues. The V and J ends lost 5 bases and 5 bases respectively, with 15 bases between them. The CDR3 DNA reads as TGTGCCAGCAGCGTGGGGCGGGGGTTTTATGGCTACACCTTC. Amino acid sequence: CASSVGRGFYGYTF.

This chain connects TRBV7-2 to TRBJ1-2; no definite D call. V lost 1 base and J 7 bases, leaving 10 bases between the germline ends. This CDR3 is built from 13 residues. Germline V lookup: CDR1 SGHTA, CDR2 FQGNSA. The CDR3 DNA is TGTGCCAGCAGCTTAGGTCGAAGTAGTGGCTACACCTTC. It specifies CASSLGRSSGYTF.

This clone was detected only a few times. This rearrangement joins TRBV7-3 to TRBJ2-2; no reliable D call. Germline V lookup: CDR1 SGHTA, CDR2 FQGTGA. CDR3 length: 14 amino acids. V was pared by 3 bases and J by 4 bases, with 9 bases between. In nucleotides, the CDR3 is TGTGCCAGCAGCTTCGGTCGCGGCACCGGGGAGCTGTTTTTT. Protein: CASSFGRGTGELFF.

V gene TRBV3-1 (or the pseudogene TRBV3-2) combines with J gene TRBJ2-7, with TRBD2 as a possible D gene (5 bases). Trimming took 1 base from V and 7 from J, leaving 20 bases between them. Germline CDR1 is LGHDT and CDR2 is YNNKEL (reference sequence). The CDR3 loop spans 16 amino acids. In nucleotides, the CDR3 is TGTGCCAGCAGCCAAGGGCTTCCGGGGTCCGCCGGGGAGCAGTACTTC. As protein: CASSQGLPGSAGEQYF.

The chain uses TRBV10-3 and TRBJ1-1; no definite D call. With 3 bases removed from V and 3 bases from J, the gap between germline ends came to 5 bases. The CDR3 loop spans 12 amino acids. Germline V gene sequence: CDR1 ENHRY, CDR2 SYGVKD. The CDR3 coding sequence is TGTGCCATCAGTGACAGGTACACTGAAGCTTTCTTT. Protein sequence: CAISDRYTEAFF.